Below, 27 T cell receptor beta chains from the same sample are listed, as sequenced in a study of T cells in localized non-small cell lung cancer. Generated by immunoSEQ multiplex PCR, the TCRdb table keeps only in-frame clones and is missing some. The sample has 10,000 or so clones, about 91% seen once. This sample comprised peripheral blood, obtained before any cancer treatment. The receptors come from a woman aged 35 to 70 with stage I squamous cell lung carcinoma.

The chain couples TRBV30 to TRBJ1-5; D is perhaps TRBD1 (5 bases). With 1 base removed from V and 3 bases from J, the gap between germline ends came to 16 bases. The CDR3 runs 16 residues. The germline gives CDR1 GTSNPN, CDR2 SVGIG (reference sequence). The CDR3 bases are TGTGCCTGGAGTGACCTAGGATTGGGACCCAATCAGCCCCAGCATTTT. Amino acid sequence: CAWSDLGLGPNQPQHF.

The rearrangement links TRBV30 to TRBJ1-2; the D is unclear. Trimming took 0 bases from V and 0 from J, leaving 20 bases between them. Germline V gene data show CDR1 as GTSNPN and CDR2 as SVGIG (reference sequence). The CDR3 is made up of 18 amino acids. CDR3 sequence (DNA): TGTGCCTGGAGTGTACCAAGGACGGCGATTCGATCTAACTATGGCTACACCTTC. The encoded protein is CAWSVPRTAIRSNYGYTF.

This clone was recorded only once. The chain uses TRBV5-1 and TRBJ2-6; TRBD1 is a possible D gene (5 bases). This CDR3 has 17 residues. V lost 1 base and J lost 3, with 14 bases in between. The germline V gene encodes CDR1 SGHRS and CDR2 YFSETQ. The CDR3 region is CASSLFTIRGGANVLTF. In nucleotides, the CDR3 is TGCGCCAGCAGCTTGTTTACCATAAGGGGTGGGGCCAACGTCCTGACTTTC. Looking up the rest from reference TRBV5-1 and TRBJ2-6 gives the full variable domain: KAGVTQTPRYLIKTRGQQVTLSCSPISGHRSVSWYQQTPGQGLQFLFEYFSETQRNKGNFPGRFSGRQFSNSRSEMNVSTLELGDSALYLCASSLFTIRGGANVLTFGAGSRLTVL.

This clone was observed once. This chain joins TRBV19 and TRBJ1-1; 8 positions agree with TRBD1. Germline CDR1 and CDR2: LNHDA and SQIVND (reference sequence). The CDR3 spans 15 residues. V lost 10 bases, J lost 3 bases, and 13 bases stayed unmatched. The CDR3 protein is CATLPYDRGYTEAFF. In DNA, the CDR3 is TGTGCCACCCTACCCTACGACAGGGGATACACTGAAGCTTTCTTT.

This clone was seen a handful of times. The CDR3 DNA reads as TGTGCCAGCAGCCAAGAATTTTGGTACAGTCGGGGCAATCAGCCCCAGCATTTT. This sequence encodes CASSQEFWYSRGNQPQHF. The chain has TRBV14 and TRBJ1-5; D gene ambiguous. Germline V gives CDR1 SGHDN, CDR2 FVKESK. The germline V and J ends were trimmed by 0 bases and 2 bases, with 17 bases remaining between them. The CDR3 covers 18 residues.

The chain employs TRBV6-6 and TRBJ1-1; a possible D gene is TRBD1 (5 bases). The CDR3 length is 13 residues. Trimming removed 5 bases at V and 1 base at J, with 8 bases between. Germline CDR1 reads MNHNY; CDR2 reads SVGAGI (reference sequence). CDR3 residues: CASSIQANTEAFF. The CDR3 DNA sequence: TGTGCCAGCAGTATACAGGCGAACACTGAAGCTTTCTTT.

This chain joins TRBV7-9 and TRBJ1-2; D not resolved. Germline assignment: CDR1 SEHNR and CDR2 FQNEAQ (reference sequence). The CDR3 loop spans 14 amino acids. V was clipped by 2 bases and J by 1 base, with 8 bases between them. Here the CDR3 reads CASSLNTVNYGYTF. CDR3 DNA: TGTGCCAGCAGCTTAAACACAGTTAACTATGGCTACACCTTC.

V gene TRBV14 combines with J gene TRBJ1-4; unclear D gene. V dropped 3 bases and J dropped 0 bases, with 5 bases sitting between them. CDR3 size: 14 residues. Germline CDR1 is SGHDN and CDR2 is FVKESK. The CDR3 spells CASSHRTTNEKLFF. Written as DNA, the CDR3 is TGTGCCAGCAGCCATCGTACAACTAATGAAAAACTGTTTTTT. The full variable domain, in which reference TRBV14 and TRBJ1-4 provide the parts outside the CDR3, is EAGVTQFPSHSVIEKGQTVTLRCDPISGHDNLYWYRRVMGKEIKFLLHFVKESKQDESGMPNNRFLAERTGGTYSTLKVQPAELEDSGVYFCASSHRTTNEKLFFGSGTQLSVL.

This clone appeared a single time. The V call is TRBV7-9, the J call TRBJ1-5; 7 bases map to TRBD1. Germline CDR1 reads SEHNR; CDR2 reads FQNEAQ (reference sequence). With V trimmed by 5 bases and J by 4 bases, 8 bases remained unmatched. The CDR3 loop spans 15 amino acids. CDR3 DNA sequence: TGTGCCAGCAGCGAGGACAGGATACAGAATCAGCCCCAGCATTTT. Translating it yields CASSEDRIQNQPQHF.

As DNA, the CDR3 is TGTGCCAGCAGCTTGGGAGTTTCCTACGAGCAGTACTTC. As protein: CASSLGVSYEQYF. The genes are TRBV11-3 and TRBJ2-7; a possible D gene is TRBD2 (5 bases). Germline assignment: CDR1 SGHNT and CDR2 YENEEA. CDR3 length equals 13 residues. The V end was cut by 3 bases, the J end by 1 base, with 7 bases between.

The rearrangement links TRBV5-1 to TRBJ1-1, with D possibly TRBD1 on 6 matching bases. The CDR3 contains 13 residues. Germline CDR1 is SGHRS and CDR2 is YFSETQ. With 5 bases removed from V and 5 bases from J, the gap between germline ends came to 13 bases. The DNA for the CDR3 is TGCGCCAGCAGACTGCACCAGGGGACTGAAGCTTTCTTT. Its translation: CASRLHQGTEAFF.

This rearrangement joins TRBV5-4 to TRBJ1-1; D not resolved. V was pared by 3 bases and J by 5 bases, with 8 bases between. This CDR3 has 12 residues. The germline V gene has CDR1 SGHNT and CDR2 YYREEE (reference sequence). The CDR3 sequence: CASSWTGTEAFF. The CDR3 coding sequence is TGTGCCAGCAGCTGGACCGGGACTGAAGCTTTCTTT.

J is TRBJ2-1 and V is TRBV12-5; perhaps TRBD2 as D (6 bases). In germline, CDR1 is LGHNT, CDR2 FRNRAP. The CDR3 spans 14 residues. V lost 2 bases to trimming and J lost 6 bases, with 11 bases between them. The CDR3 reads CASGLQSGLNEQFF. The DNA of the CDR3 is TGTGCTAGTGGTTTGCAAAGCGGGCTCAATGAGCAGTTCTTC.

CDR3 in amino acids: CASSSIYGYTF. The CDR3 bases are TGTGCCAGCAGCTCCATCTATGGCTACACCTTC. This chain uses TRBV7-2 with TRBJ1-2; D is unresolved. From germline, CDR1 is SGHTA and CDR2 FQGNSA. The V gene lost 4 bases and the J gene lost 4 bases, with 4 bases spanning the gap. This CDR3 spans 11 amino acids. The full variable domain, rest sourced from reference TRBV7-2 and TRBJ1-2, is GAGVSQSPSNKVTEKGKDVELRCDPISGHTALYWYRQSLGQGLEFLIYFQGNSAPDKSGLPSDRFSAERTGGSVSTLTIQRTQQEDSAVYLCASSSIYGYTFGSGTRLTVV.

This chain connects TRBV10-1 to TRBJ1-2; no firm D call. The V and J ends lost 8 bases and 13 bases respectively, with 8 bases between them. Germline V gene lookup returns CDR1 WNHNN and CDR2 SYGVQD (reference sequence). This CDR3 has 8 amino acids. Here the CDR3 reads CASRRSTF. CDR3 in DNA: TGCGCCAGCCGGAGGTCCACCTTC.

This chain connects TRBV13 to TRBJ1-1; D perhaps matches TRBD1 (6 bases). There are 13 residues in the CDR3. The V gene lost 5 bases and the J gene lost 1 base, with 8 bases spanning the gap. Germline CDR1 PRHDT, CDR2 FYEKMQ (reference sequence). CDR3 sequence: CASSLGQNTEAFF. For the CDR3, the DNA is TGTGCCAGCAGCCTGGGACAGAACACTGAAGCTTTCTTT.

The V call is TRBV19, the J call TRBJ1-5; 10 bases fit TRBD1. This CDR3 contains 18 residues. Germline trimming cut 4 bases from V and 0 bases from J; bases unmatched to any gene: 9. Germline CDR1 LNHDA, CDR2 SQIVND (reference sequence). The CDR3 loop reads CASSRSGQGFYSNQPQHF. The CDR3, as DNA: TGTGCCAGTAGTAGGTCGGGACAGGGGTTTTATAGCAATCAGCCCCAGCATTTT.

This clone was recorded once. The chain is built from TRBV6-6 and TRBJ1-1; a weak D match, TRBD1 (6 bases). This CDR3 is built from 14 residues. V was shortened by 8 bases and J by 1 base, with 14 bases between the two germline ends. Germline lookup yields CDR1 MNHNY and CDR2 SVGAGI (reference sequence). CDR3 DNA sequence: TGTGCCAGCGTCCCCGGGGGCCGGAACACTGAAGCTTTCTTT. This gives the protein CASVPGGRNTEAFF.

The chain joins TRBV5-6 to TRBJ2-7; 7 bases are shared with TRBD1. The CDR3 sequence is 13 residues long. With 7 bases clipped from V and 2 bases from J, the junction kept 6 bases outside the gene matches. The germline V gene has CDR1 SGHDT and CDR2 YYEEEE. DNA of the CDR3: TGTGCCAGCCTCAGACAGGGTCCCTACGAGCAGTACTTC. Protein: CASLRQGPYEQYF.

The V gene is TRBV30, the J gene TRBJ1-4, with 8 bases that match TRBD1. V lost 3 bases and J lost 12; bases outside the gene matches: 6. This CDR3 contains 12 residues. Germline V gene data show CDR1 as GTSNPN and CDR2 as SVGIG (reference sequence). In DNA, the CDR3 is TGTGCCTGGAGGCCGGACAGGGAGCAACTGTTTTTT. Protein: CAWRPDREQLFF.

The genes are TRBV4-2 and TRBJ1-2; TRBD1 matches at 7 bases. With V trimmed by 2 bases and J by 3 bases, 3 bases remained unmatched. CDR1 is LGHNA, CDR2 YNFKEQ, per germline. The CDR3 extends over 14 amino acids. CDR3 DNA: TGTGCCAGCAGCCAAAATACAGGGGACTATGGCTACACCTTC. It yields the protein CASSQNTGDYGYTF.

The V call is TRBV12-5, the J call TRBJ1-3, with D uncertain. This CDR3 is 13 amino acids long. Per germline, CDR1 LGHNT and CDR2 FRNRAP. The V end was cut by 6 bases, the J end by 1 base, with 7 bases between. CDR3: CASGTDSGNTIYF. In DNA form, the CDR3 reads TGTGCTAGTGGCACGGATTCTGGAAACACCATATATTTT.

The chain employs TRBV6-6 and TRBJ2-7; no definite D call. The CDR3 is 12 residues long. Germline V gene sequence: CDR1 MNHNY, CDR2 SVGAGI (reference sequence). Trimming shortened V by 8 bases and J by 3 bases, and 11 bases separated the two germline ends. The CDR3 protein is CASGSDNYEQYF. The CDR3 DNA follows: TGTGCCAGCGGGTCAGACAACTACGAGCAGTACTTC.

The V gene is TRBV5-1, the J gene TRBJ2-7; D unresolved. V lost 0 bases to trimming and J lost 0 bases, with 4 bases between them. Looked up from germline, CDR1 is SGHRS and CDR2 is YFSETQ. The CDR3 spans 13 residues. CDR3 nucleotide sequence: TGCGCCAGCAGCTTGGGTAGCTCCTACGAGCAGTACTTC. This translates into CASSLGSSYEQYF. The full variable domain, in which reference TRBV5-1 and TRBJ2-7 provide the parts outside the CDR3, is KAGVTQTPRYLIKTRGQQVTLSCSPISGHRSVSWYQQTPGQGLQFLFEYFSETQRNKGNFPGRFSGRQFSNSRSEMNVSTLELGDSALYLCASSLGSSYEQYFGPGTRLTVT.

The chain carries TRBV7-2 and TRBJ1-2; TRBD1 might be the D (5 bases). This CDR3 spans 13 amino acids. V gave up 1 base and J gave up 7 bases, with 10 bases separating them. The germline CDR1 and CDR2 sequences are SGHTA and FQGNSA. CDR3 sequence: CASSLGQTIGYTF. CDR3 sequence (DNA): TGTGCCAGCAGCTTAGGACAGACCATTGGCTACACCTTC.

The chain carries TRBV11-2 and TRBJ2-7; D ambiguous. Trimming cost V 5 bases and J 2 bases, with 13 bases left between them. This CDR3 has 14 amino acids. The germline V gene has CDR1 SGHAT and CDR2 FQNNGV. The CDR3 region is CASSPTGAPYEQYF. CDR3 coding DNA: TGTGCCAGCAGCCCGACGGGTGCCCCCTACGAGCAGTACTTC.

This rearrangement joins TRBV6-6 to TRBJ2-5; either TRBD1 or TRBD2 may fit D (5 bases each). V lost 5 bases and J lost 7, with 20 bases in between. Germline V CDR1 and CDR2: MNHNY, SVGAGI (reference sequence). CDR3 length: 15 amino acids. The CDR3 here is CASSQSGQATGTQYF. CDR3 DNA: TGTGCCAGCAGTCAGTCGGGGCAGGCAACAGGGACCCAGTACTTC.